Listed below are T cell receptor beta chains from one sample, sequenced in a study of siplizumab effects on memory and regulatory T cells. Using immunoSEQ multiplex PCR, the repertoire was profiled, and TCRdb retains in-frame clones only, with some absent. The table includes roughly 100,000 clones, 85% to 95% detected once. Sequences were obtained from CD4+ T cells sorted from blood. These TCRs come from a human donor in good health. Both conserved end residues are part of each CDR3. A D gene is named only where the DNA matches it firmly. Where a row states a size, it is once, few, many or the class of an expanded clone; other rows omit it.

>TRBJ2-7|.|TRBV7-2|.
CASSPVGGLYEQYF
TGTGCCAGCAGCCCAGTAGGGGGGCTCTACGAGCAGTACTTC
>TRBJ1-3|.|TRBV18|.
CASSPGGGDTIYF
TGTGCCAGCTCACCCGGCGGTGGGGACACCATATATTTT
>TRBJ1-3|.|TRBV5-1|.
CASSLGPTSSGNTIYF
TGCGCCAGCAGCTTGGGGCCGACCAGCTCTGGAAACACCATATATTTT
>TRBJ2-7|once|TRBV2|TRBD2
CASSPRLAGSSEQYF
TGTGCCAGCAGCCCCAGACTAGCGGGATCTTCCGAGCAGTACTTC
>TRBJ2-5|.|TRBV10-1|TRBD1
CASSPTGGELETQYF
TGCGCCAGCAGCCCGACAGGGGGCGAGCTAGAGACCCAGTACTTC
>TRBJ1-4|.|TRBV19|.
CASSLSTNEKLFF
TGTGCCAGTAGTCTCTCAACTAATGAAAAACTGTTTTTT
>TRBJ2-3|.|TRBV5-1|TRBD1
CASSPGQHTQYF
TGCGCCAGCAGCCCGGGACAGCATACGCAGTATTTT
>TRBJ1-1|.|TRBV25-1|.
CASMGEWTEAFF
TGTGCCAGCATGGGGGAGTGGACTGAAGCTTTCTTT
>TRBJ2-3|.|TRBV5-1|.
CASSPPVGPDTQYF
TGCGCCAGCAGCCCCCCGGTTGGGCCAGATACGCAGTATTTT
>TRBJ1-2|.|TRBV6-5|.
CASSPGLNYGYTF
TGTGCCAGCAGCCCCGGACTGAACTATGGCTACACCTTC
>TRBJ2-5|.|TRBV5-5|TRBD1
CASSSGQDLQETQYF
TGTGCATCAAGCTCAGGACAGGACCTTCAAGAGACCCAGTACTTC
>TRBJ1-3|.|TRBV6-5|.
CASSYSPGSGNTIYF
TGTGCCAGCAGTTACTCGCCGGGTTCCGGAAACACCATATATTTT
>TRBJ2-2|once|TRBV5-1|.
CASSPMKTSLDTGELFF
TGCGCCAGCAGCCCGATGAAAACTAGTCTCGACACCGGGGAGCTGTTTTTT
>TRBJ2-1|few|TRBV5-6|.
CASSLSEGQSYNEQFF
TGTGCCAGCAGCTTGTCCGAGGGCCAATCCTACAATGAGCAGTTCTTC
>TRBJ1-1|.|TRBV19|.
CASSPGNTEAFF
TGTGCCAGTAGCCCCGGGAACACTGAAGCTTTCTTT
>TRBJ1-5|.|TRBV6-5|TRBD1
CASSSNRGRDQPQHF
TGTGCCAGCAGTTCTAACAGGGGAAGGGATCAGCCCCAGCATTTT
>TRBJ1-1|.|TRBV21-1|.
CASSAPSRKGQDVDTEAFF
TGTGCCAGCAGCGCCCCCTCCAGGAAGGGACAGGATGTTGACACTGAAGCTTTCTTT
>TRBJ2-1|.|TRBV19|.
CASSSGYNEQFF
TGTGCCAGTAGTTCAGGATACAATGAGCAGTTCTTC
>TRBJ1-5|.|TRBV7-8|TRBD1
CASSLGQSYSNQPQHF
TGTGCCAGCAGCTTGGGACAGTCTTATAGCAATCAGCCCCAGCATTTT
>TRBJ2-7|once|TRBV10-3|TRBD2
CAISESSGGTYEQYF
TGTGCCATCAGTGAGTCTAGCGGGGGCACCTACGAGCAGTACTTC
>TRBJ2-2|.|TRBV19|TRBD2
CASRGLAGNTGELFF
TGTGCCAGTAGGGGACTAGCGGGAAACACCGGGGAGCTGTTTTTT
>TRBJ2-7|.|TRBV6-1|TRBD2
CASSDRAGGGEQYF
TGTGCCAGCAGTGACAGAGCGGGAGGAGGGGAGCAGTACTTC